A selection of T cell receptor beta chains follows, all from one sample in a study of a mutant IDH1 vaccine in newly diagnosed glioma. Their antigens remain unidentified. Measured with immunoSEQ multiplex PCR; TCRdb has only the in-frame clones, and not every one. Of about 27,000 clones in the sample, about four fifths were seen once. The source was PBMCs, collected from a glioma patient whose treatment included an IDH1 peptide vaccine. The receptors come from a man aged 50-59 years with glioma. Each CDR3 is given with its conserved first and last residue. D genes are given only for firm matches. Not every row has a clone size; where given, it reads once, few, many or a size class.

clone_size	d_call	v_call	j_call	cdr3_aa	cdr3_nt
.	TRBD2	TRBV7-2	TRBJ2-1	CASKTSGVSSYNEQFF	TGTGCCAGCAAAACTAGCGGGGTTAGCTCCTACAATGAGCAGTTCTTC
few	.	TRBV6-4	TRBJ2-2	CASSPQPDSTGELFF	TGTGCCAGCAGTCCTCAGCCCGACAGCACCGGGGAGCTGTTTTTT
.	.	TRBV19	TRBJ2-4	CASSIKLALAKNIQYF	TGTGCCAGTAGTATAAAACTAGCCCTAGCCAAAAACATTCAGTACTTC
.	.	TRBV7-8	TRBJ2-2	CASSLAGVAGELFF	TGTGCCAGCAGCTTAGCTGGTGTCGCCGGGGAGCTGTTTTTT
few	TRBD1	TRBV6-6	TRBJ2-7	CASSSGGLSSYEQYF	TGTGCCAGCAGTTCAGGGGGTCTTAGCTCCTACGAGCAGTACTTC
.	TRBD2	TRBV19	TRBJ2-7	CASSWTSGYEQYF	TGTGCCAGTAGTTGGACTAGCGGTTACGAGCAGTACTTC
.	TRBD2	TRBV27	TRBJ2-7	CASSLTSGGYRIGEQYF	TGTGCCAGCAGTTTAACTAGCGGGGGCTATAGAATAGGCGAGCAGTACTTC
few	.	TRBV10-3	TRBJ1-1	CATREDTEAFF	TGTGCCACCAGGGAGGACACTGAAGCTTTCTTT
.	TRBD2	TRBV7-8	TRBJ2-1	CASSFGTSAASQFF	TGTGCCAGCAGCTTCGGGACTAGCGCCGCCTCGCAGTTCTTC
.	.	TRBV5-1	TRBJ2-7	CASSFHEGAGRSYEQYF	TGCGCCAGCAGCTTTCACGAGGGGGCGGGGCGCTCCTACGAGCAGTACTTC
.	TRBD2	TRBV7-9	TRBJ2-1	CASSIVPGLGLYEQFF	TGTGCCAGCAGCATAGTCCCGGGACTAGGACTCTATGAGCAGTTCTTC
.	.	TRBV14	TRBJ2-2	CASSPRNTGELFF	TGTGCCAGCAGCCCCAGGAACACCGGGGAGCTGTTTTTT
.	.	TRBV7-2	TRBJ1-5	CASSLVGNSNQPQHF	TGTGCCAGCAGCTTAGTAGGGAATAGCAATCAGCCCCAGCATTTT
.	TRBD1	TRBV5-6	TRBJ2-7	CASSYRDREIYEQYF	TGTGCCAGCAGCTACAGGGACAGGGAGATCTACGAGCAGTACTTC
once	.	TRBV7-9	TRBJ2-7	CASSLRQGSYEQYF	TGTGCCAGCAGCTTAAGGCAGGGGTCCTACGAGCAGTACTTC
.	TRBD2	TRBV5-6	TRBJ2-2	CASSLIAGANTGELFF	TGTGCCAGCAGCCTGATAGCGGGGGCGAACACCGGGGAGCTGTTTTTT
.	.	TRBV5-6	TRBJ2-5	CASSRGVGETQYF	TGTGCCAGCAGCCGAGGGGTCGGGGAGACCCAGTACTTC
few	.	TRBV4-3	TRBJ1-5	CASSPHQGYQPQHF	TGCGCCAGCAGCCCCCATCAGGGGTATCAGCCCCAGCATTTT
.	.	TRBV5-4	TRBJ1-4	CASRGGAGDEKLFF	TGTGCCAGCCGAGGGGGGGCAGGGGACGAAAAACTGTTTTTT
.	.	TRBV4-1	TRBJ2-3	CASSQEPGYTDTQYF	TGCGCCAGCAGCCAAGAACCCGGGTACACAGATACGCAGTATTTT
.	.	TRBV6-5	TRBJ2-1	CASSYSGSGIYNEQFF	TGTGCCAGCAGTTACTCTGGCAGCGGTATATACAATGAGCAGTTCTTC
.	.	TRBV14	TRBJ2-5	CASSQRRSLETQYF	TGTGCCAGCAGCCAGCGACGATCCTTAGAGACCCAGTACTTC
once	.	TRBV27	TRBJ2-7	CASGLGHEQYF	TGTGCCAGCGGCTTAGGCCACGAGCAGTACTTC
.	.	TRBV7-9	TRBJ1-1	CASSSGGGTEAFF	TGTGCCAGCAGCTCGGGTGGTGGCACTGAAGCTTTCTTT
.	.	TRBV5-1	TRBJ1-4	CASSRDRVYEKLFF	TGCGCCAGCAGTCGGGACCGGGTCTATGAAAAACTGTTTTTT
.	TRBD1	TRBV5-4	TRBJ2-2	CASSSRDRVAGELFF	TGTGCCAGCAGCTCCCGGGACAGGGTTGCCGGGGAGCTGTTTTTT
.	.	TRBV5-1	TRBJ1-1	CASSPRLRTVGTEAFF	TGCGCCAGCAGCCCGCGACTTAGGACGGTGGGCACTGAAGCTTTCTTT
.	TRBD1	TRBV6-1	TRBJ2-1	CATRAGQGAYNEQFF	TGTGCCACCCGGGCGGGACAGGGGGCCTACAATGAGCAGTTCTTC
.	.	TRBV28	TRBJ1-4	CAIQQERGATNEKLFF	TGTGCCATCCAACAAGAACGGGGTGCAACTAATGAAAAACTGTTTTTT
.	TRBD1	TRBV19	TRBJ1-5	CASSGTGAWGQPQHF	TGTGCCAGCTCCGGGACAGGGGCTTGGGGACAGCCCCAGCATTTT
few	.	TRBV19	TRBJ2-2	CASSTGQGTGELFF	TGTGCCAGTAGTACAGGGCAAGGGACCGGGGAGCTGTTTTTT
.	.	TRBV5-4	TRBJ2-3	CASSSTDTQYF	TGTGCCAGCAGCTCCACAGATACGCAGTATTTT
.	.	TRBV2	TRBJ2-4	CAGGGTLGLWYF	TGTGCCGGGGGGGGGACACTGGGCCTCTGGTACTTC
once	TRBD2	TRBV7-2	TRBJ2-1	CASSPGSAGGRNEQFF	TGTGCCAGCAGCCCAGGTTCGGCGGGGGGGCGTAATGAGCAGTTCTTC
.	.	TRBV27	TRBJ1-1	CASSLAGASQVFF	TGTGCCAGCAGTTTAGCAGGGGCCAGCCAAGTTTTCTTT
once	TRBD2	TRBV30	TRBJ2-5	CAWSSADRGGARETQYF	TGTGCCTGGAGCTCCGCTGACCGCGGGGGGGCCAGAGAGACCCAGTACTTC
.	TRBD1	TRBV5-1	TRBJ2-2	CASSLGQGSFNTGELFF	TGCGCCAGCAGCCTCGGACAGGGGTCTTTCAACACCGGGGAGCTGTTTTTT